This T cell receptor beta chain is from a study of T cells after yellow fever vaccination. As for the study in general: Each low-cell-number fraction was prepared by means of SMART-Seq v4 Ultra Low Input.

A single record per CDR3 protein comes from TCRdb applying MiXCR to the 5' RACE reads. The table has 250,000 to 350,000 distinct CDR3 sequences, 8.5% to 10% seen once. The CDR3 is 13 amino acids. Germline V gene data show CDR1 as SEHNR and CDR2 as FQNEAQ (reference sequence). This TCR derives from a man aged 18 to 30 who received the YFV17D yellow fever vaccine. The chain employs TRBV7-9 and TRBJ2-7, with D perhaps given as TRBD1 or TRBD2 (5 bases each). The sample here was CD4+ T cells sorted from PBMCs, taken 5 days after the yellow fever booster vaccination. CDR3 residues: CACSPGAGREQYV. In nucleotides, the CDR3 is TGTGCCTGCAGCCCCGGGGCAGGGCGCGAGCAGTACGTC.